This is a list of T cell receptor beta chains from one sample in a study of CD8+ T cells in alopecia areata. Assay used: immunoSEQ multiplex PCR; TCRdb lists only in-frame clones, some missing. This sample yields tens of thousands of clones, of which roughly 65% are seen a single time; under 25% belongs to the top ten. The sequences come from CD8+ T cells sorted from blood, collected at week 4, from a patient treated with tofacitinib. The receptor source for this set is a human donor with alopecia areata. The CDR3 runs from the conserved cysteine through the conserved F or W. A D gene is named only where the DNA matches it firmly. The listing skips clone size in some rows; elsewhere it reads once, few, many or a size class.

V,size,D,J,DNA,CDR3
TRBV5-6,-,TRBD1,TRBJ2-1,TGTGCCAGCAGCACCCGACAGGGGGTAGACAATGAGCAGTTCTTC,CASSTRQGVDNEQFF
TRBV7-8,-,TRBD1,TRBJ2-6,TGTGCCAGCAGTACCCCCTCCTGGACAGGGACAACCTCTGGGGCCAACGTCCTGACTTTC,CASSTPSWTGTTSGANVLTF
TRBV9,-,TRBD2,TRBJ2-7,TGTGCCAGCAGCGTCGCTAGCGGGGGGTCCTACGAGCAGTACTTC,CASSVASGGSYEQYF
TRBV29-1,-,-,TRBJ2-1,TGCAGCACAAACAGGGACAATGAGCAGTTCTTC,CSTNRDNEQFF
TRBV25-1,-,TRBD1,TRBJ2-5,TGTGCCAGCAGTCCGAAGACAGGGGGGGAGGAGACCCAGTACTTC,CASSPKTGGEETQYF
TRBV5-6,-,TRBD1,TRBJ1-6,TGTGCCAGCAGCTTGGGTGACAGGGACGGTTCACCCCTCCACTTT,CASSLGDRDGSPLHF
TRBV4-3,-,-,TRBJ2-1,TGCGCCAGCAGCCAAATCCTGGGCGAGGATGATGAGCAGTTCTTC,CASSQILGEDDEQFF
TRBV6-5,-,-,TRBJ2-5,TGTGCCAGCAGTCCCGGGCAGGGGGGCCAAGAGACCCAGTACTTC,CASSPGQGGQETQYF
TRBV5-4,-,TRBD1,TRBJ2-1,TGTGCCAGCAGCTTGGCACAGGGGGCGAGGAATGAGCAGTTCTTC,CASSLAQGARNEQFF
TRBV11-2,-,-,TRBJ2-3,TGTGCCAGCAGCCTGGAGGGGCGGGGTTGGACAGATACGCAGTATTTT,CASSLEGRGWTDTQYF
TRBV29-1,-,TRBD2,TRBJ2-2,TGCAGCGTCAAGCGGGGGAGGAACACCGGGGAGCTGTTTTTT,CSVKRGRNTGELFF
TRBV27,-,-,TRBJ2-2,TGTGCCAGCAGTCCCAGCAGGGGAAGATCCGGGGAGCTGTTTTTT,CASSPSRGRSGELFF
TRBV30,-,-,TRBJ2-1,TGTGCCTGGAGTGTACTAGGACGGGCCGATCCGCAGTTCTTC,CAWSVLGRADPQFF
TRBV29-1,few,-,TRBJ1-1,TGCAGCGTTGTGAAAAATGAAGCTTTCTTT,CSVVKNEAFF
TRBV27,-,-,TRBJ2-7,TGTGCCAGCAGTTCAAGCTCCTACGAGCAGTACTTC,CASSSSSYEQYF
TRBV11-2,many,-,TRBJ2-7,TGTGCCAGCAGCTTAGTCGGAACACGCGAGCAGTACTTC,CASSLVGTREQYF
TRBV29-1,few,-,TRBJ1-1,TGCAGCGTTTGGGCGAACACTGAAGCTTTCTTT,CSVWANTEAFF
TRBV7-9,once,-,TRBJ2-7,TGTGCCAGCAGCTCCCTTATGGGGGAAGAGCAGTACTTC,CASSSLMGEEQYF
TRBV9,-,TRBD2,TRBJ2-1,TGTGCCAGCAGCGTGGGTAGCGGGGGGTCCTCCTACAATGAGCAGTTCTTC,CASSVGSGGSSYNEQFF
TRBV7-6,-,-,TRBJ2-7,TGTGCCAGCAGCCTACAGGCTACAGCCGAGCAGTACTTC,CASSLQATAEQYF
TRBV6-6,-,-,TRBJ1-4,TGTGCCAGCAGTTACCTCCGGCCAGGGAGTAATGAAAAACTGTTTTTT,CASSYLRPGSNEKLFF
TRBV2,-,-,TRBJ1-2,TGTGCCAGCAGGGACAGCTATGGCTACACCTTC,CASRDSYGYTF
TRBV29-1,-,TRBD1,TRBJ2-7,TGCAGCGTTGTCTGGGACAGAGCCTACGAGCAGTACTTC,CSVVWDRAYEQYF
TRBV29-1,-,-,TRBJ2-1,TGCAGCGTTGGTGTCAGGGAGTACAATGAGCAGTTCTTC,CSVGVREYNEQFF
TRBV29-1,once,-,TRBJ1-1,TGCAGCGTCCCCGGGCCCCTAAACACTGAAGCTTTCTTT,CSVPGPLNTEAFF
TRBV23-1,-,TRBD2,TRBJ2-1,TGCGCCAGCAGTCGCACCGGGACTAGGCAGTTCTTC,CASSRTGTRQFF
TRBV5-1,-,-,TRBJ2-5,TGCGCCAGCAGCTTAACCACTGAAGGACAGACGGAGACCCAGTACTTC,CASSLTTEGQTETQYF
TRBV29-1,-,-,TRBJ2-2,TGCAGCGTCTTACTCCACCGCTCGACCGGGGAGCTGTTTTTT,CSVLLHRSTGELFF
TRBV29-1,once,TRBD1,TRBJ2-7,TGCAGCGTTGAAAGGGTCACCGGGACAGGGACCTACGAGCAGTACTTC,CSVERVTGTGTYEQYF
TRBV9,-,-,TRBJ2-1,TGTGCCAGCAGCGTGGGCGGTGGGGACAATGAGCAGTTCTTC,CASSVGGGDNEQFF
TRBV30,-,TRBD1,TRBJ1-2,TGTGCCTGGAGTTGGGGAACAGGGGGCGATGGCTACACCTTC,CAWSWGTGGDGYTF
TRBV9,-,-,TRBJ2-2,TGTGCCAGCAGCCTAAACCCGGGATCATCTACCGGGGAGCTGTTTTTT,CASSLNPGSSTGELFF
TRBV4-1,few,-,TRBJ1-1,TGCGCCAGCAGCCAAGGGCAGAACAGGCCCACTGAAGCTTTCTTT,CASSQGQNRPTEAFF
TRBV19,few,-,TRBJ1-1,TGTGCCAGTAGTATAGGGGACGGAGTTTCAATGAACACTGAAGCTTTCTTT,CASSIGDGVSMNTEAFF
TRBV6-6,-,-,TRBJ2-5,TGTGCCAGCAGCACCCTGCGGGACCAAGAGACCCAGTACTTC,CASSTLRDQETQYF
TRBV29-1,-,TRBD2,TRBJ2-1,TGCAGCGTTGAGTTGCCCGGGGGAGGGTACAATGAGCAGTTCTTC,CSVELPGGGYNEQFF
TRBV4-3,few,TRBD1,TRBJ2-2,TGCGCCAGCAGCCAGACAGGGACCGGGGAGCTGTTTTTT,CASSQTGTGELFF
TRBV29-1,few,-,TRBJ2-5,TGCAGCGTTGATCGAGGGCAGGGGTTGAGAGAGACCCAGTACTTC,CSVDRGQGLRETQYF
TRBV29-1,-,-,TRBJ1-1,TGCAGCGCCCTACGGGAGGCGGGGGGTACTGAAGCTTTCTTT,CSALREAGGTEAFF
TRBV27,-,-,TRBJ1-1,TGTGCCAGCAGTTCAGGGACTTGGGGCACTGAAGCTTTCTTT,CASSSGTWGTEAFF
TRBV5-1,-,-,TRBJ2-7,TGCGCCAGCAGCTTGAGACAGGAAGGCGAGCAGTACTTC,CASSLRQEGEQYF
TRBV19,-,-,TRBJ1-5,TGTGCCAGTAGTATTTCAGGGTTCAATCAGCCCCAGCATTTT,CASSISGFNQPQHF
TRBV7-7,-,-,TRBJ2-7,TGTGCCAGCAGCTTAGGAGGGTCGTGGGACGAGCAGTACTTC,CASSLGGSWDEQYF
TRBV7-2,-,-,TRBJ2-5,TGTGCCAGCAGCTATAACGTTTTGTTGGAGACCCAGTACTTC,CASSYNVLLETQYF
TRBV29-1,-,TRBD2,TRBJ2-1,TGCAGCGTTGGTGGGGGGGGATCCTACAATGAGCAGTTCTTC,CSVGGGGSYNEQFF
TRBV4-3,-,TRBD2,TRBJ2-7,TGCGCCAGCAGCCAAGATAGCGGGGGGGCCGACGAGCAGTACTTC,CASSQDSGGADEQYF
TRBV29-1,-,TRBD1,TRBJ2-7,TGCAGCGCTGAAGGGGGACAGAGCTCCTACGAGCAGTACTTC,CSAEGGQSSYEQYF
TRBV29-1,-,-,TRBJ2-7,TGCAGCGTTGCTGGGGGTTCCTCCTACGAGCAGTACTTC,CSVAGGSSYEQYF
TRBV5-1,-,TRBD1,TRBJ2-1,TGCGCCAGCAGCGATCCGGGACAGGGGGCGCAGAGGGGAGAGCAGTTCTTC,CASSDPGQGAQRGEQFF
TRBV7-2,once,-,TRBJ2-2,TGTGCCAGCAGCACTCGGCAGCCCCCGAACACCGGGGAGCTGTTTTTT,CASSTRQPPNTGELFF